Below, 5 T cell receptor beta chains from the same sample are listed, as sequenced in a study of blood T cell repertoires in COVID-19. The method was immunoSEQ multiplex PCR; TCRdb's version includes in-frame clones alone and lacks a portion of them. In the table there are about 200,000 clones, around 95% of which are singletons. The sample was peripheral blood. All receptors derive from a man aged 30 to 45 with COVID-19, enrolled during active disease.

The rearrangement uses TRBV5-4 and TRBJ2-7, with 8 bases that match TRBD2. V was clipped by 5 bases and J by 5 bases; unmatched bases: 9. Germline V gives CDR1 SGHNT, CDR2 YYREEE (reference sequence). The CDR3 has 14 residues. The CDR3 DNA sequence: TGTGCCAGCAGGAGACTAGCGAAACCCCACGAGCAGTACTTC. Encoded protein: CASRRLAKPHEQYF.

The chain joins TRBV6-5 to TRBJ2-1; 10 nucleotides match TRBD2. The length of the CDR3 is 14 residues. The junction had 8 bases not matched to a gene; V was cut back by 6 bases and J by 9 bases. CDR1 and CDR2 (germline): MNHEY, SVGAGI. This chain's CDR3 is CASRTGTSAGEQFF. The CDR3 DNA sequence: TGTGCCAGCAGGACCGGGACTAGCGCAGGTGAGCAGTTCTTC.

This clone occurred once. The chain has TRBV12-5 and TRBJ1-3; D gene uncertain. With 6 bases removed from V and 1 base from J, the gap between germline ends came to 7 bases. The CDR3 consists of 13 residues. The germline gives CDR1 LGHNT, CDR2 FRNRAP. The CDR3 reads CASGLISGNTIYF. The CDR3 nucleotides read TGTGCTAGTGGGTTGATATCTGGAAACACCATATATTTT.

The V gene is TRBV9, the J gene TRBJ1-1, with D perhaps TRBD1 (5 bases). Germline lookup yields CDR1 SGDLS and CDR2 YYNGEE. The CDR3 totals 16 residues. Deletions cut 0 bases from V and 1 base from J, with 13 bases between. This CDR3 is CASSVAGTGGNTEAFF. In DNA, the CDR3 is TGTGCCAGCAGCGTAGCAGGGACTGGGGGGAACACTGAAGCTTTCTTT.

The V gene is TRBV7-6, the J gene TRBJ2-5, with 12 bases identical to TRBD2. V shed 5 bases, J shed 7 bases, and the junction held 11 bases outside the gene matches. From germline, CDR1 is SGHVS and CDR2 FNYEAQ. This CDR3 is 16 amino acids long. The CDR3 spells CASSLRSSGGVGTQYF. In nucleotides, the CDR3 is TGTGCCAGCAGCCTGCGTTCTAGCGGGGGGGTAGGGACCCAGTACTTC. The whole variable domain, remainder taken from reference TRBV7-6 and TRBJ2-5, is GAGVSQSPRYKVTKRGQDVALRCDPISGHVSLYWYRQALGQGPEFLTYFNYEAQQDKSGLPNDRFSAERPEGSISTLTIQRTEQRDSAMYRCASSLRSSGGVGTQYFGPGTRLLVL.